A selection of T cell receptor beta chains follows, all from one sample in a study of blood T cell repertoires in COVID-19. The protocol was immunoSEQ multiplex PCR, while the TCRdb copy is restricted to in-frame clones and leaves out a portion. The data show more than 45,000 clones, roughly 80% seen once. The sequencing sample was made of peripheral blood. The receptors here all came from a woman aged 55-75 years with acute or convalescent COVID-19. The CDR3 runs from the conserved cysteine through the conserved F or W. The D gene is left open where the match is weak. Not all rows give a size; the values are once, few, many and, for expanded clones, a class.

J: TRBJ1-4
V: TRBV9
D: .
size: .
CDR3: CASSWGQAATNEKLFF
DNA: TGTGCCAGCAGTTGGGGCCAGGCAGCAACTAATGAAAAACTGTTTTTT

J: TRBJ2-7
V: TRBV7-8
D: .
size: .
CDR3: CASSLVVSYEQYF
DNA: TGTGCCAGCAGCTTAGTCGTGTCCTACGAGCAGTACTTC

J: TRBJ2-7
V: TRBV5-1
D: TRBD1
size: once
CDR3: CASKRDRGPYEQYF
DNA: TGCGCCAGCAAACGGGACAGGGGCCCCTACGAGCAGTACTTC

J: TRBJ2-2
V: TRBV10-3
D: TRBD2
size: .
CDR3: CAISGRTSALSGELFF
DNA: TGTGCCATCAGTGGCCGGACTAGCGCACTATCCGGGGAGCTGTTTTTT

J: TRBJ2-2
V: TRBV27
D: TRBD1
size: .
CDR3: CASSGGQGFSVGELFF
DNA: TGTGCCAGCAGTGGAGGACAGGGCTTTTCAGTCGGGGAGCTGTTTTTT

J: TRBJ1-1
V: TRBV19
D: .
size: .
CDR3: CASSIRRGYHTEAFF
DNA: TGTGCCAGTAGTATTCGGCGGGGTTACCACACTGAAGCTTTCTTT

J: TRBJ1-2
V: TRBV2
D: .
size: .
CDR3: CASTRSGGRDGYTF
DNA: TGTGCCAGCACCCGAAGCGGGGGTAGGGATGGCTACACCTTC

J: TRBJ1-2
V: TRBV6-5
D: TRBD1
size: .
CDR3: CASFQGDGYTF
DNA: TGTGCCAGCTTTCAGGGGGATGGCTACACCTTC

J: TRBJ2-2
V: TRBV10-3
D: TRBD2
size: .
CDR3: CAIREPGVGLGNTGELFF
DNA: TGTGCCATCAGGGAGCCAGGTGTGGGACTAGGGAACACCGGGGAGCTGTTTTTT

J: TRBJ1-5
V: TRBV25-1
D: TRBD1
size: .
CDR3: CASRGQGANQPQHF
DNA: TGTGCCAGCAGGGGACAGGGGGCGAATCAGCCCCAGCATTTT

J: TRBJ1-1
V: TRBV7-2
D: .
size: .
CDR3: CASSLGGLNTEAFF
DNA: TGTGCCAGCAGCTTGGGGGGACTAAACACTGAAGCTTTCTTT

J: TRBJ2-7
V: TRBV5-5
D: TRBD2
size: .
CDR3: CASSPGLAVEQYF
DNA: TGTGCCAGCAGCCCGGGACTAGCGGTCGAGCAGTACTTC

J: TRBJ2-1
V: TRBV24-1
D: TRBD1
size: .
CDR3: CATSDATGGSYNEQFF
DNA: TGTGCCACCAGTGACGCTACAGGGGGCTCCTACAATGAGCAGTTCTTC

J: TRBJ1-2
V: TRBV6-1
D: TRBD1
size: .
CDR3: CASSEAGRGYGYTF
DNA: TGTGCCAGCAGTGAAGCCGGCAGGGGGTATGGCTACACCTTC

J: TRBJ1-2
V: TRBV28
D: .
size: .
CDR3: CASSQGQNYGYTF
DNA: TGTGCCAGCAGCCAAGGACAGAACTATGGCTACACCTTC

J: TRBJ1-1
V: TRBV6-2/TRBV6-3
D: .
size: .
CDR3: CASSYSSTEAFF
DNA: TGTGCCAGCAGTTACTCCAGCACTGAAGCTTTCTTT

J: TRBJ2-1
V: TRBV30
D: TRBD2
size: .
CDR3: CAWRLGGGQAASSYNEQFF
DNA: TGTGCCTGGAGACTAGGCGGGGGGCAGGCGGCGAGCTCCTACAATGAGCAGTTCTTC

J: TRBJ2-1
V: TRBV7-8
D: TRBD2
size: .
CDR3: CASSFGVGGGNEQFF
DNA: TGTGCCAGCAGCTTTGGAGTGGGGGGAGGGAATGAGCAGTTCTTC

J: TRBJ1-1
V: TRBV6-6
D: .
size: .
CDR3: CASRLLNTEAFF
DNA: TGTGCCAGCAGGTTATTGAACACTGAAGCTTTCTTT

J: TRBJ2-2
V: TRBV14
D: TRBD1
size: .
CDR3: CASSAGQGGTGELFF
DNA: TGTGCCAGCAGCGCGGGACAGGGTGGCACCGGGGAGCTGTTTTTT

J: TRBJ1-6
V: TRBV2
D: .
size: .
CDR3: CASSEVRPFDLIPLHF
DNA: TGTGCCAGCAGTGAAGTCCGTCCCTTCGACTTGATCCCCCTCCACTTT

J: TRBJ1-1
V: TRBV4-1
D: .
size: .
CDR3: CASSQDLEEGVATEAFF
DNA: TGCGCCAGCAGCCAAGATTTAGAAGAGGGGGTTGCCACTGAAGCTTTCTTT

J: TRBJ2-3
V: TRBV3-1/TRBV3-2
D: .
size: .
CDR3: CASSSRRGLGTDTQYF
DNA: TGTGCCAGCAGCAGCCGGCGGGGGCTTGGCACAGATACGCAGTATTTT

J: TRBJ2-7
V: TRBV3-1/TRBV3-2
D: TRBD1
size: once
CDR3: CASSSTGGLLYEQYF
DNA: TGTGCCAGCAGCTCTACAGGGGGCCTACTCTACGAGCAGTACTTC

J: TRBJ1-6
V: TRBV27
D: .
size: .
CDR3: CASSLFWGPNSPLHF
DNA: TGTGCCAGCAGTTTATTCTGGGGCCCTAATTCACCCCTCCACTTT

J: TRBJ1-1
V: TRBV3-1/TRBV3-2
D: .
size: .
CDR3: CASSQYRPWGNTEAFF
DNA: TGTGCCAGCAGCCAGTACAGGCCATGGGGGAACACTGAAGCTTTCTTT

J: TRBJ1-2
V: TRBV2
D: TRBD1
size: .
CDR3: CASTLTGGGYGYTF
DNA: TGTGCCAGCACCTTGACAGGGGGTGGGTATGGCTACACCTTC

J: TRBJ1-2
V: TRBV5-4
D: .
size: .
CDR3: CASQRGGNYGYTF
DNA: TGTGCCAGCCAGCGGGGGGGAAACTATGGCTACACCTTC

J: TRBJ2-1
V: TRBV3-1/TRBV3-2
D: TRBD2
size: .
CDR3: CASSRTTRLAGGNEQFF
DNA: TGTGCCAGCAGCCGAACTACCAGGCTAGCGGGGGGGAATGAGCAGTTCTTC

J: TRBJ2-4
V: TRBV11-2
D: .
size: .
CDR3: CASSPVGVFKNIQYF
DNA: TGTGCCAGCAGCCCCGTGGGAGTTTTCAAAAACATTCAGTACTTC

J: TRBJ1-5
V: TRBV28
D: TRBD1
size: .
CDR3: CASSLYRTGYNQPQHF
DNA: TGTGCCAGCAGTTTATATAGGACAGGGTACAATCAGCCCCAGCATTTT

J: TRBJ1-2
V: TRBV30
D: .
size: .
CDR3: CAWKVEDRRNYGYTF
DNA: TGTGCCTGGAAAGTTGAAGACAGAAGGAACTATGGCTACACCTTC

J: TRBJ2-3
V: TRBV27
D: .
size: .
CDR3: CASSLGRHGRPPQDTQYF
DNA: TGTGCCAGCAGTTTAGGTCGTCATGGGCGTCCGCCCCAAGATACGCAGTATTTT

J: TRBJ2-7
V: TRBV5-1
D: .
size: once
CDR3: CASSLEGGTYEQYF
DNA: TGCGCCAGCAGCCTGGAAGGAGGGACCTACGAGCAGTACTTC

J: TRBJ2-7
V: TRBV3-1/TRBV3-2
D: .
size: few
CDR3: CASSYLDSQKQYF
DNA: TGTGCCAGCAGCTACCTGGACAGTCAGAAGCAGTACTTC

J: TRBJ1-2
V: TRBV29-1
D: TRBD1
size: .
CDR3: CSVEDQQGEDYGYTF
DNA: TGCAGCGTTGAAGATCAACAGGGGGAGGACTATGGCTACACCTTC

J: TRBJ2-7
V: TRBV5-4
D: TRBD2
size: few
CDR3: CASRGGLAVDSYEQYF
DNA: TGTGCCAGCAGAGGGGGACTAGCGGTCGACTCCTACGAGCAGTACTTC

J: TRBJ1-2
V: TRBV24-1
D: .
size: .
CDR3: CATSDPGEAPGGYTF
DNA: TGTGCCACCAGTGACCCCGGGGAGGCGCCGGGTGGCTACACCTTC

J: TRBJ2-3
V: TRBV2
D: TRBD2
size: .
CDR3: CASSQMIGGGAGDTQYF
DNA: TGTGCCAGCAGCCAGATGATAGGCGGGGGGGCCGGAGATACGCAGTATTTT

J: TRBJ1-1
V: TRBV3-1/TRBV3-2
D: TRBD1
size: .
CDR3: CASSITGGTEAFF
DNA: TGTGCCAGCAGCATTACAGGGGGTACTGAAGCTTTCTTT

J: TRBJ1-1
V: TRBV15
D: .
size: .
CDR3: CATSSPLDRANTEAFF
DNA: TGTGCCACCAGCAGTCCCCTGGACAGAGCGAACACTGAAGCTTTCTTT

J: TRBJ2-7
V: TRBV2
D: .
size: .
CDR3: CASRGPGPRREQYF
DNA: TGTGCCAGCAGAGGTCCAGGGCCCCGCCGGGAGCAGTACTTC

J: TRBJ1-4
V: TRBV3-1/TRBV3-2
D: .
size: once
CDR3: CASKGGNEKLFF
DNA: TGTGCCAGCAAGGGCGGGAATGAAAAACTGTTTTTT

J: TRBJ2-3
V: TRBV19
D: TRBD1
size: .
CDR3: CASIRTGDSSTDTQYF
DNA: TGTGCCAGTATCCGGACAGGGGACTCTAGCACAGATACGCAGTATTTT

J: TRBJ1-2
V: TRBV5-1
D: .
size: .
CDR3: CASSLTGQIGSGYTF
DNA: TGCGCCAGCAGCTTAACAGGGCAAATAGGGTCTGGCTACACCTTC

J: TRBJ2-7
V: TRBV13
D: .
size: .
CDR3: CASRIGGGMEQYF
DNA: TGTGCCAGCCGAATCGGGGGAGGCATGGAGCAGTACTTC

J: TRBJ1-3
V: TRBV27
D: .
size: .
CDR3: CASSADGLSRNTIYF
DNA: TGTGCCAGCAGCGCGGACGGACTCTCCAGAAACACCATATATTTT

J: TRBJ2-2
V: TRBV2
D: TRBD2
size: .
CDR3: CASTVLAGEGGELFF
DNA: TGTGCCAGCACCGTACTAGCGGGGGAAGGCGGGGAGCTGTTTTTT

J: TRBJ2-7
V: TRBV5-6
D: TRBD1
size: .
CDR3: CASSPPPGQASYEQYF
DNA: TGTGCCAGCAGCCCCCCGCCGGGACAGGCCTCCTACGAGCAGTACTTC

J: TRBJ2-1
V: TRBV7-9
D: TRBD1
size: .
CDR3: CASSSGQGYYEQFF
DNA: TGTGCCAGCAGCTCGGGACAGGGCTACTATGAGCAGTTCTTC

J: TRBJ1-2
V: TRBV2
D: TRBD1
size: few
CDR3: CAINRDRDLIGYTF
DNA: TGTGCTATCAACCGGGACAGGGACCTTATTGGCTACACCTTC

J: TRBJ1-5
V: TRBV6-2/TRBV6-3
D: .
size: .
CDR3: CASSYRPSGTLNQPQHF
DNA: TGTGCCAGCAGTTACAGGCCGTCGGGAACCCTCAATCAGCCCCAGCATTTT

J: TRBJ1-4
V: TRBV7-6
D: TRBD1
size: .
CDR3: CASSRDRGTNEKLFF
DNA: TGTGCCAGCAGCCGAGACAGGGGTACTAATGAAAAACTGTTTTTT

J: TRBJ1-3
V: TRBV27
D: .
size: .
CDR3: CASSLKAYSGNTIYF
DNA: TGTGCCAGCAGTTTAAAAGCCTACTCTGGAAACACCATATATTTT